Each of the 18 T cell receptor beta chains below was sequenced from the same sample in a study of T-cell memory formation after mild COVID-19. TCRdb independently ran MiXCR on the 5' RACE reads; one entry per CDR3 protein. The repertoire consists of hundreds of thousands of distinct CDR3 sequences, with 18% occurring once and the leading ten covering 12%. Sequenced material: PBMCs or a T cell subset sorted from them (not recorded which). The receptor set was obtained from an adult woman who had mild COVID-19 (a few samples of this study predate the infection). Cell type and time point are not known.

The V call is TRBV6-5, the J call TRBJ1-5; D remains unclear. The V gene's germline CDR1 is MNHEY and CDR2 SVGAGI. Trimming shortened V by 6 bases and J by 2 bases, and 14 bases separated the two germline ends. The CDR3 length is 15 residues. CDR3 nucleotides: TGTGCCAGCAGGCCGCGAAGGGATGGCAATCAGCCCCAGCATTTT. Translated, it gives CASRPRRDGNQPQHF.

V and J are TRBV12-3 or TRBV12-4 and TRBJ1-1; no reliable D call. This CDR3 comprises 14 residues. Trimming stripped 6 bases from V and 7 bases from J, with 18 bases between. The CDR3 region has the DNA TGTGCCAGCAGCTTACTTGGGATCGTCCGTGAAGCTTTCTTT. Translating it yields CASSLLGIVREAFF.

The sample holds many counts of this clonotype. The V gene is TRBV5-1, the J gene TRBJ2-7, with 7 bases fitting TRBD1. CDR3 length: 13 residues. Germline CDR1 is SGHRS and CDR2 is YFSETQ. V lost 4 bases, J lost 3 bases, and 4 bases stayed unmatched. The CDR3 protein is CASSEPGGYEQYF. CDR3 bases: TGCGCCAGCAGCGAACCAGGGGGCTACGAGCAGTACTTC.

The J gene is TRBJ2-1, the V gene TRBV3-1, with 8 bases lining up with TRBD2. Germline V gene sequence: CDR1 LGHDT, CDR2 YNNKEL (reference sequence). V was clipped by 4 bases and J by 7 bases; unmatched bases: 6. The CDR3 is made up of 14 amino acids. The CDR3 here is CASSLGGGWNEQFF. The CDR3 DNA reads as TGTGCCAGCAGCCTCGGGGGGGGCTGGAATGAGCAGTTCTTC.

This chain connects TRBV4-3 to TRBJ2-1; TRBD2 aligns across 9 bases. The germline V gene has CDR1 LGHNA and CDR2 YSLEER. The CDR3 consists of 16 residues. Trimming at V came to 1 base and at J to 6 bases, leaving 7 bases not matched to a gene. In DNA, the CDR3 is TGCGCCAGCAGCCAAGTTCAGCGGGAGGTGTCCAATGAGCAGTTCTTC. This encodes CASSQVQREVSNEQFF.

The rearrangement uses TRBV12-3 or TRBV12-4 and TRBJ2-3; 9 positions agree with TRBD2. The junction had 6 bases not matched to a gene; V was cut back by 4 bases and J by 4 bases. The CDR3 length is 15 residues. CDR3: CASSSPGLASDTQYF. The CDR3, as DNA: TGTGCCAGCAGTTCCCCGGGACTAGCTTCAGATACGCAGTATTTT.

The chain links TRBV7-2 to TRBJ2-3, with 11 bases lining up with TRBD2. CDR1 is SGHTA and CDR2 is FQGNSA in the germline V gene. J was trimmed by 3 bases and V by 4 bases; bases with no gene match: 12. The CDR3 is made up of 18 amino acids. The chain's CDR3 is CASSSAAGLAARTDTQYF. The CDR3 DNA follows: TGTGCCAGCAGCTCCGCGGCGGGACTAGCGGCACGAACAGATACGCAGTATTTT.

As to this clonotype: This likely comes from a read error, as the CDR3 has no conserved phenylalanine or tryptophan at its end. The chain employs TRBV4-1 and TRBJ2-7; the match to TRBD2 covers 7 bases. V shed 1 base, J shed 3 bases, and the junction held 9 bases outside the gene matches. The CDR3 totals 16 residues. CDR1 and CDR2 (germline): MGHRA, YSYEKL. The CDR3 reads CASSQGIGRALYEQYL. The CDR3 coding sequence is TGCGCCAGCAGCCAAGGGATTGGGAGGGCTCTCTACGAGCAGTACCTC.

The chain links TRBV7-8 to TRBJ2-1; 11 positions agree with TRBD2. V trimming: 7 bases; J trimming: 0 bases; junction bases outside the gene matches: 5. Germline loops: CDR1 SGHVS, CDR2 FQNEAQ. CDR3 length: 16 amino acids. The DNA for the CDR3 is TGTGCCAGCACTTATACTAGCGGGAGCTCCTACAATGAGCAGTTCTTC. This gives the protein CASTYTSGSSYNEQFF.

This clonotype was detected many times. The chain recombines TRBV9 with TRBJ2-4; D uncertain. Trimming shortened V by 3 bases and J by 6 bases, and 10 bases separated the two germline ends. The CDR3 has 13 residues. The germline V gene encodes CDR1 SGDLS and CDR2 YYNGEE. The CDR3 reads CASSESVGNIQYF. The CDR3 DNA sequence: TGTGCCAGCAGCGAATCAGTGGGAAACATTCAGTACTTC.

This clonotype was seen a handful of times. This chain's CDR3 is CASRGGGTRFYEQYF. CDR3 sequence (DNA): TGTGCCAGCAGGGGTGGAGGGACGCGGTTCTACGAGCAGTACTTC. This chain connects TRBV27 to TRBJ2-7, with D perhaps matching TRBD2 (6 bases). Germline V gene data show CDR1 as MNHEY and CDR2 as SMNVEV (reference sequence). This CDR3 contains 15 residues. V shed 6 bases and J shed 3 bases, with 18 bases lying between them.

This clonotype showed up just a few times. The rearrangement joins TRBV24-1 to TRBJ2-3; weak D call: TRBD2 (5 bases). V was cut by 4 bases and J by 2 bases, with 9 bases left in between. CDR3 length: 14 residues. Looked up from germline, CDR1 is KGHDR and CDR2 is SFDVKD. In DNA form, the CDR3 reads TGTGCCACCAGTGAAGAGCGGTACACAGATACGCAGTATTTT. Its protein product is CATSEERYTDTQYF.

This sequence joins TRBV7-8 and TRBJ2-2; no clear D. The germline V gene encodes CDR1 SGHVS and CDR2 FQNEAQ. This CDR3 comprises 15 residues. The germline V and J ends were trimmed by 3 bases and 0 bases, with 8 bases remaining between them. The CDR3 bases are TGTGCCAGCAGCTTCTGGACCCCGAACACCGGGGAGCTGTTTTTT. Translation: CASSFWTPNTGELFF.

V is TRBV30 and J is TRBJ2-7; either TRBD1 or TRBD2 may fit D (6 bases each). This CDR3 region has 13 residues. CDR1 is GTSNPN and CDR2 is SVGIG in the germline V gene (reference sequence). V was clipped by 1 base and J by 2 bases, with 9 bases between them. The CDR3 region has the DNA TGTGCCTGGAGTGCGGGGGCGACCTACGAGCAGTACTTC. This encodes CAWSAGATYEQYF.

The chain uses TRBV15 and TRBJ1-1; 7 nucleotides line up with TRBD1. Germline V gene lookup returns CDR1 LNHNV and CDR2 YYDKDF (reference sequence). Losses at the gene ends were 1 base for V and 0 bases for J; bases not matched to a gene: 11. The CDR3 totals 18 residues. The CDR3 sequence is CATSRVGFRDRVNTEAFF. In nucleotides, the CDR3 is TGTGCCACCAGCAGAGTGGGATTCAGGGACAGAGTGAACACTGAAGCTTTCTTT.

This clonotype was observed at least ten times. V usage is TRBV5-1 and J usage is TRBJ2-5, with D possibly being TRBD1 or TRBD2 (5 bases each). The V end lost 2 bases, the J end lost 3 bases, and 14 bases lay between the germline ends. Germline V lookup: CDR1 SGHRS, CDR2 YFSETQ. The CDR3 totals 15 residues. The CDR3 sequence: CASSFRRVGEETQYF. The CDR3 bases are TGCGCCAGCAGCTTTCGTCGGGTGGGGGAAGAGACCCAGTACTTC.

This clonotype was seen only a few times. This rearrangement joins TRBV15 to TRBJ2-7; the D is unclear. Germline loops: CDR1 LNHNV, CDR2 YYDKDF (reference sequence). Trimming left V 1 base short and J 0 bases short, with 13 bases between. This CDR3 region has 16 residues. CDR3 amino acids: CATSRGRRSSSYEQYF. The CDR3 nucleotides read TGTGCCACCAGCAGAGGTAGGCGGTCTAGCTCCTACGAGCAGTACTTC.

This chain joins TRBV7-8 and TRBJ2-7; 8 positions match TRBD2. Per germline, CDR1 SGHVS and CDR2 FQNEAQ. The CDR3 extends over 15 amino acids. J lost 6 bases, V lost 1 base, and 8 bases had no gene match. The CDR3 reads CASSLVRGASREQYF. The DNA for the CDR3 is TGTGCCAGCAGCTTAGTGCGGGGGGCCTCCCGCGAGCAGTACTTC.